The TCR beta chain described here comes from a study of blood T cell repertoires in COVID-19 (dated by TCRdb to 2020 to 2021). About the study as a whole: Samples covering the acute and convalescent phases of COVID-19 were provided by collaborators in the United States, Italy and Spain. The prospective study material was composed of cDNA or gDNA derived from T cells, B-cell-depleted T cells, or PBMCs. The repertoires were released in a freely available public database intended as a resource for research on the immune response to SARS-CoV-2. Samples came from the ongoing ImmuneRACE study (first 160 participants) plus 1,254 subjects from 6 global collaborators. Where available, HLA class I and class II types were obtained from metadata supplied by the sample provider rather than from assay-based typing. Sample metadata almost always included a de-identified subject ID, COVID-19 status, age in years and sex. Subjects who had been exposed to COVID-19, were actively infected with it, or had recovered from it provided the deeply sampled blood TCRbeta repertoires that made up the dataset.

As for this clone: Its binding antigen is unknown. No much larger clone is present one base from it, and per-base qualities are unavailable.

Collaborating institutions collected whole blood in K2EDTA tubes following their own protocols. For TCRbeta analysis, collaborators shipped samples in one of three forms: frozen whole blood, isolated PBMCs, or DNA extracted from either of those sample types. On the study overall, not on this receptor specifically: Clinical and demographic metadata were provided uncurated, with the amount varying by source and participant.

CDR1 and CDR2 (SGHTA, FQGTGA) derive from the germline V gene. V is reduced by 5 bases and J by 3 bases, leaving a spacing of 12 bases between them. The CDR3 starts with the cysteine, ends with the phenylalanine, and has 14 residues. Only CDR3 DNA is held: 42 bases, read in frame from base 1. TCRbeta CDR3 regions were amplified from genomic DNA by means of the immunoSEQ Assay, a bias-controlled multiplex PCR. The original pipeline was this. The number of nucleated cells in each sample was estimated by amplification of reference gene primers within the assay. To quantify the absolute abundance of each unique TCRbeta CDR3 rearrangement, sequence reads were collapsed and filtered. For each sample, productive Simpson clonality was calculated as the square root of Simpson's diversity index across productive rearrangements. Held by TCRdb, this immuneACCESS table contains in-frame sequences only and omits some clones. Under half of the omission traces to an unresolved V gene where checked; the cause of the rest is unknown. The DNA gave D and trimming, while V, J and clone size come from that table. This sample lists some 130,000 clones; over 70% were detected once. Of the sample, about 18% falls within the top ten clones.

Sequencing input: peripheral blood. Recombination joined TRBV7-3 with TRBJ2-3, with TRBD2 perhaps the D gene, on 5 matching bases. The origin of this receptor is a man at least 80 years old with acute or convalescent COVID-19. The DNA is TGTGCCAGCAGCCTCGGACTGAGTACAGATACGCAGTATTTT. Its protein product is CASSLGLSTDTQYF.